This T cell receptor (beta chain) stems from a study of cytomegalovirus exposure and HLA in healthy donors. Study-level results: Analysis was carried out at a later point, and it linked a missense DCLRE1C variant to TCR beta V- and J-gene trimming.

In the case of this clone: Antigen: not known.

CDR1 MDHEN and CDR2 SYDVKM come from the germline V gene. The CDR3 is made up of 16 amino acids. Deletions cut 4 bases from V and 0 bases from J, with 13 bases between. Primers included in the PCR were 60 Vbeta and 13 Jbeta primers. Only in-frame clones appear in the TCRdb table, and some are missing; sequencing was by immunoSEQ multiplex PCR. The data show some 83,000 clones, and the top ten clones hold about 1.1%. J is TRBJ2-1 and V is TRBV28; no definite D call. The sequenced material came from PBMCs. This TCR derives from a woman younger than 45 in good health and CMV-seronegative. The CDR3 DNA follows: TGTGCCAGCAGTTCAACAGAATTTAGCTCCTACAATGAGCAGTTCTTC. Its translation is CASSSTEFSSYNEQFF.